One T cell receptor beta chain is described in this entry. Its antigen is undetermined. The sample belongs to a study of T cell responses to AZD1222 COVID-19 vaccine. Data came from immunoSEQ multiplex PCR; TCRdb stores just in-frame clones and leaves some out. The table records approximately 130,000 clones, over 90% of them present only once. Trimming removed 1 base at V and 4 bases at J, with 13 bases between. This CDR3 has 16 amino acids. Germline loops: CDR1 KGHSH, CDR2 LQKENI. Study results and caveats: Clonal diversity may have been underestimated in mostly white British donors.

The sample was peripheral blood, taken on day 0 of AZD1222 vaccination. The chain combines TRBV18 with TRBJ1-4; D is perhaps TRBD1 (6 bases). This TCR derives from an adult in good health. CDR3 sequence (DNA): TGTGCCAGCTCACCACTATCCAGGGGCAGTAATGAAAAACTGTTTTTT. Amino acids: CASSPLSRGSNEKLFF.